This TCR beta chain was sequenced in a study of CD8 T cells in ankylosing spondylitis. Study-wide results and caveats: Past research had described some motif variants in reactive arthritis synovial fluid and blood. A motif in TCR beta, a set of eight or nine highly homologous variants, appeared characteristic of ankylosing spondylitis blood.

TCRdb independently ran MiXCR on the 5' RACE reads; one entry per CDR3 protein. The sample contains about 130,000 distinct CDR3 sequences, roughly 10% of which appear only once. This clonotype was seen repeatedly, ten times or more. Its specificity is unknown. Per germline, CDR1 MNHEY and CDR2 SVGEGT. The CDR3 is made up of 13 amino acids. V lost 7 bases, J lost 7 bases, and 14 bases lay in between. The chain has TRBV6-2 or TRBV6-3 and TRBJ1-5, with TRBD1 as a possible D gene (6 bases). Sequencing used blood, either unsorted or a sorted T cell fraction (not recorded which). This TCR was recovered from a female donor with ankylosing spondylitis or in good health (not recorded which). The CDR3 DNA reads TGTGCCAGCACCGGGGGGGCCGGACAGCCCCAGCATTTT. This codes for CASTGGAGQPQHF.